This TCR beta chain was sequenced for a study of shared clonotypes between healthy human individuals. Overall study context: A couple of women and a few men aged 18 to 49 made up the donors.

The CDR3 is made up of 17 amino acids. Trimming took off 4 bases at V and 4 bases at J, with 19 bases between the two ends. Germline CDR1 and CDR2: KGHSH and LQKENI. Sequencing was performed with immunoSEQ multiplex PCR; in TCRdb, only in-frame clones are kept and a portion is missing. The data hold more than 1 million clones, with about 80% observed a single time. Regarding this clone: Its antigen is unidentified.

Study-wide points: Across subsets, estimated richness was generally greater for naive than for memory populations.

This sequence was found in a man aged 18 to 30 in good health. Some clones in this sample may be carry-over from other donors' samples. Sequencing used memory CD4+ T cells from PBMCs. Sample subset: CD45RA-negative fraction. The chain couples TRBV18 to TRBJ1-4; a possible D gene is TRBD1 (6 bases). The CDR3 bases are TGTGCCAGCTCACGCCAGGGGCGAACCTCTCTTAATGAAAAACTGTTTTTT. The encoded protein is CASSRQGRTSLNEKLFF.